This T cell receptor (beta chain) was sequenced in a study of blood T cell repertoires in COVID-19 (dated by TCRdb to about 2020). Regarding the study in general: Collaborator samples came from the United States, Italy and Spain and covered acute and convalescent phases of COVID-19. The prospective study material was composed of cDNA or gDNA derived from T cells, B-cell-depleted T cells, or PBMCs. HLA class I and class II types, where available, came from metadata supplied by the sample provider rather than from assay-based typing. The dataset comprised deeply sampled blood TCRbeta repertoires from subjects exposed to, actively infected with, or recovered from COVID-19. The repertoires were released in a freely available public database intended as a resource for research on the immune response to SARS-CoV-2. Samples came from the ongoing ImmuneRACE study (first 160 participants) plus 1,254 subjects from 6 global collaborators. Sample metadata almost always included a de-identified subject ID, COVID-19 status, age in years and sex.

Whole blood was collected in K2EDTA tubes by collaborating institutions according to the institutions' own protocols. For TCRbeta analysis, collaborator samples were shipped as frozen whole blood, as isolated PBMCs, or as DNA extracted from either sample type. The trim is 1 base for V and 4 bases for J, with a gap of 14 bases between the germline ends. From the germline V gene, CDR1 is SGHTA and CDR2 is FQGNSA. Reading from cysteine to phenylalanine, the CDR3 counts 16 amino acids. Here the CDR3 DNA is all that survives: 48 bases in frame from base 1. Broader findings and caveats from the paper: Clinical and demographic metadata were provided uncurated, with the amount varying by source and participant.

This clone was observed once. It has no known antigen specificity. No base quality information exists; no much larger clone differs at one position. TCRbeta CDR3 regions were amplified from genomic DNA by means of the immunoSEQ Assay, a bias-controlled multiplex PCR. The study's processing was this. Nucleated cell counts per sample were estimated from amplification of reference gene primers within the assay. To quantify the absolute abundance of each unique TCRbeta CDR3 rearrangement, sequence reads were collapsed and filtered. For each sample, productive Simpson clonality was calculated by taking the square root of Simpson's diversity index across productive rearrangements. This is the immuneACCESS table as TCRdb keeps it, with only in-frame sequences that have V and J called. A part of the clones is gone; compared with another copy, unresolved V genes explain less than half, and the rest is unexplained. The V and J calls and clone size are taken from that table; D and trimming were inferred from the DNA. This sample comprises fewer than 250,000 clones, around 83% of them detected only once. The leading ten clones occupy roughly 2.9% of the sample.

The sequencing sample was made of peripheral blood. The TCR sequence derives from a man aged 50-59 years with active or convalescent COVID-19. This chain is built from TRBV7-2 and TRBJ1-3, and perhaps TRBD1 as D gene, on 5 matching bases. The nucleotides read TGTGCCAGCAGCTTAGGAGGAGGGCGGGGGGGAAACACCATATATTTT. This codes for CASSLGGGRGGNTIYF.